This TCR beta chain originates from a study of Tregs in tolerant kidney transplant recipients. Study as a whole: Recipients received nonmyeloablative bone marrow transplants from related graft donors, with transient mixed chimerism. Study outcomes and limitations: Validation in larger populations is needed because few patients were studied. In tolerant patients, donor-specific Tregs outgrew total Tregs, suggesting antigen-driven expansion.

Only in-frame clones appear in the TCRdb table, and some are missing; sequencing was by immunoSEQ multiplex PCR. The sample has about 110,000 clones; roughly 90% are singletons. This clone was recorded a few times. Its antigen is undetermined. Unstimulated regulatory T cells (CD4+CD25+CD127-), CD4+CD25- non-regulatory cells, CD4 and CD8 cells were FACS-sorted from thawed PBMCs. Sequenced material: CD4+ T cells from blood, taken before the transplant. This receptor was obtained from a human donor who received a combined kidney and bone marrow transplant.

This CDR3 reads CASGRGNNEQFF. CDR3 nucleotide sequence: TGTGCCAGCGGGCGGGGTAACAATGAGCAGTTCTTC. The chain couples TRBV27 to TRBJ2-1; weak D call: TRBD2 (6 bases). This CDR3 is built from 12 residues. Germline CDR1 is MNHEY and CDR2 is SMNVEV (reference sequence). Trimming removed 8 bases from V and 5 bases from J, with 10 bases in between.